This is a list of T cell receptor beta chains from one sample in a study of blood T cell repertoires in COVID-19. Clones were read by immunoSEQ multiplex PCR, and TCRdb kept only the in-frame ones, dropping some. Of fewer than 180,000 clones listed, around 87% are singletons. Sample: peripheral blood. The receptors derive from a woman in her sixties or seventies with active or convalescent COVID-19. CDR3s include the opening cysteine and the closing phenylalanine or tryptophan. The order of the fields is V gene, D gene, J gene, clone size, CDR3 protein, CDR3 DNA. A D gene is named only where the DNA matches it firmly. Where a row states a size, it is once, few, many or the class of an expanded clone; other rows omit it.

v_call: TRBV7-2
d_call: TRBD2
j_call: TRBJ2-1
clone_size: -
cdr3_aa: CASSSGGAYNEQFF
cdr3_nt: TGTGCCAGCTCTAGCGGGGGCGCCTACAATGAGCAGTTCTTC

v_call: TRBV6-5
d_call: TRBD1
j_call: TRBJ1-3
clone_size: -
cdr3_aa: CASSPGQGLNTIYF
cdr3_nt: TGTGCCAGCAGTCCAGGACAGGGGCTGAACACCATATATTTT

v_call: TRBV6-4
d_call: TRBD1
j_call: TRBJ1-2
clone_size: -
cdr3_aa: CASSPGGQGYGYTF
cdr3_nt: TGTGCCAGCAGCCCAGGGGGCCAGGGCTATGGCTACACCTTC

v_call: TRBV19
d_call: TRBD2
j_call: TRBJ2-7
clone_size: -
cdr3_aa: CASRVTGGDEQYF
cdr3_nt: TGTGCCAGTAGAGTCACGGGGGGGGACGAGCAGTACTTC

v_call: TRBV9
d_call: TRBD1
j_call: TRBJ2-5
clone_size: once
cdr3_aa: CASSVGQGTGGETQYF
cdr3_nt: TGTGCCAGCAGCGTTGGACAGGGGACGGGTGGAGAGACCCAGTACTTC

v_call: TRBV15
d_call: TRBD1
j_call: TRBJ1-4
clone_size: -
cdr3_aa: CATSRDTAGTGNVKLFF
cdr3_nt: TGTGCCACCAGCAGAGATACGGCCGGGACAGGGAACGTAAAACTGTTTTTT

v_call: TRBV19
d_call: TRBD1
j_call: TRBJ1-2
clone_size: -
cdr3_aa: CASSMTGENYGYTF
cdr3_nt: TGTGCCAGTAGTATGACAGGGGAAAACTATGGCTACACCTTC

v_call: TRBV7-2
d_call: -
j_call: TRBJ1-3
clone_size: -
cdr3_aa: CASSLTGGGNTIYF
cdr3_nt: TGTGCCAGCAGCTTAACCGGGGGAGGAAACACCATATATTTT

v_call: TRBV5-1
d_call: -
j_call: TRBJ2-7
clone_size: -
cdr3_aa: CASRKAGTSYEQYF
cdr3_nt: TGCGCCAGCAGGAAAGCAGGGACATCCTACGAGCAGTACTTC

v_call: TRBV6-5
d_call: -
j_call: TRBJ2-3
clone_size: once
cdr3_aa: CASSLMAASTDTQYF
cdr3_nt: TGTGCCAGCAGTCTCATGGCGGCTAGCACAGATACGCAGTATTTT

v_call: TRBV18
d_call: -
j_call: TRBJ1-1
clone_size: -
cdr3_aa: CASSRDSGDTEAFF
cdr3_nt: TGTGCCAGCTCACGGGATAGCGGGGACACTGAAGCTTTCTTT

v_call: TRBV30
d_call: -
j_call: TRBJ1-1
clone_size: -
cdr3_aa: CAWIPIVRATEAFF
cdr3_nt: TGTGCCTGGATCCCAATAGTCAGGGCAACTGAAGCTTTCTTT

v_call: TRBV19
d_call: TRBD1
j_call: TRBJ1-4
clone_size: -
cdr3_aa: CASRASGTGGSEVFF
cdr3_nt: TGTGCCAGTAGAGCCTCCGGGACAGGGGGTTCTGAGGTGTTTTTT

v_call: TRBV19
d_call: TRBD1
j_call: TRBJ1-2
clone_size: -
cdr3_aa: CASSKDGQAQFGDGYTF
cdr3_nt: TGTGCCAGTAGTAAAGATGGACAGGCACAATTCGGGGATGGCTACACCTTC

v_call: TRBV5-1
d_call: TRBD2
j_call: TRBJ2-3
clone_size: -
cdr3_aa: CASSLGTSGSTDTQYF
cdr3_nt: TGCGCCAGCAGCCTAGGGACTAGCGGTAGCACAGATACGCAGTATTTT

v_call: TRBV5-8
d_call: TRBD1
j_call: TRBJ2-7
clone_size: -
cdr3_aa: CASSPGDSATYEQYF
cdr3_nt: TGTGCCAGCAGCCCTGGGGACAGCGCCACCTACGAGCAGTACTTC

v_call: TRBV7-8
d_call: -
j_call: TRBJ2-2
clone_size: -
cdr3_aa: CASSLARRDTGELFF
cdr3_nt: TGTGCCAGCAGCTTAGCCCGACGGGACACCGGGGAGCTGTTTTTT

v_call: TRBV7-2
d_call: TRBD2
j_call: TRBJ2-2
clone_size: -
cdr3_aa: CASRSGGAILNTGELFF
cdr3_nt: TGTGCCAGCCGGAGCGGGGGGGCCATCCTGAACACCGGGGAGCTGTTTTTT

v_call: TRBV9
d_call: -
j_call: TRBJ1-6
clone_size: -
cdr3_aa: CASSVSSYNSPLHF
cdr3_nt: TGTGCCAGCAGCGTTAGCTCCTATAATTCACCCCTCCACTTT

v_call: TRBV2
d_call: -
j_call: TRBJ1-6
clone_size: many
cdr3_aa: CASSVLSNSPLHF
cdr3_nt: TGTGCCAGCAGTGTCTTATCTAATTCACCCCTCCACTTT

v_call: TRBV7-9
d_call: TRBD2
j_call: TRBJ2-3
clone_size: -
cdr3_aa: CASSLARLAGADTQYF
cdr3_nt: TGTGCCAGCAGCTTAGCGAGGCTAGCGGGGGCAGATACGCAGTATTTT

v_call: TRBV5-4
d_call: -
j_call: TRBJ2-1
clone_size: -
cdr3_aa: CASSLAGQYNEQFF
cdr3_nt: TGTGCCAGCAGCTTGGCCGGACAGTACAATGAGCAGTTCTTC

v_call: TRBV9
d_call: -
j_call: TRBJ1-3
clone_size: -
cdr3_aa: CASSVGGSEIPFSGNTIYF
cdr3_nt: TGTGCCAGCAGCGTAGGGGGCAGTGAAATCCCTTTCTCTGGAAACACCATATATTTT

v_call: TRBV2
d_call: TRBD1
j_call: TRBJ1-2
clone_size: -
cdr3_aa: CASSQTGTNYGYTF
cdr3_nt: TGTGCCAGCAGCCAGACAGGGACTAACTATGGCTACACCTTC

v_call: TRBV19
d_call: -
j_call: TRBJ1-1
clone_size: -
cdr3_aa: CASRLGARTEAFF
cdr3_nt: TGTGCCAGTAGGTTGGGGGCTCGCACTGAAGCTTTCTTT

v_call: TRBV19
d_call: -
j_call: TRBJ1-5
clone_size: -
cdr3_aa: CASSGSGGINQPQHF
cdr3_nt: TGTGCCAGTAGTGGGAGCGGGGGGATCAACCAGCCCCAGCATTTT